This T cell receptor beta chain was retrieved from a study of T cell repertoires in cytomegalovirus infection. With respect to this clonotype: Its antigen is unknown.

MiXCR, applied by TCRdb to the reads, yields one record per CDR3 protein. The repertoire holds about half a million distinct CDR3 sequences, with roughly a third as singletons. CDR3 length equals 10 residues. Looked up from germline, CDR1 is MNHNS and CDR2 is SASEGT. V lost 8 bases and J lost 7, with 9 bases in between. This TCR derives from a human donor in good health (CMV status not recorded). Some clones in this sample may be carry-over from other donors' samples. V and J are TRBV6-1 and TRBJ2-7; D is ambiguous. The input for sequencing was cultured PBMCs, taken from culture after CMV antigen stimulation. The CDR3 sequence is CASGLIEQYF. The CDR3 DNA reads as TGTGCCAGCGGCCTAATTGAGCAGTACTTC.